The 26 T cell receptor beta chains below come from one sample, sequenced in a study of T-cell reconstitution after alpha-beta-depleted transplantation in children. The TCRbeta library was prepared with unique molecular identifiers. TCRdb independently ran MiXCR on the PCR reads; one entry per CDR3 protein. This table has about 340,000 distinct CDR3 sequences, 13% appearing once. The sequencing here drew on PBMCs, taken from the stem cell graft. The receptor source for this set is a human donor who donated a stem cell graft to a child with Fanconi anemia.

This chain connects TRBV4-1 to TRBJ2-5; tentatively, D is TRBD1 or TRBD2 (6 bases each). In germline, CDR1 is MGHRA, CDR2 YSYEKL. V dropped 2 bases and J dropped 4 bases, with 11 bases sitting between them. This CDR3 spans 14 amino acids. CDR3: CASSQTQGGETQYF. CDR3 DNA sequence: TGCGCCAGCAGCCAAACACAGGGAGGAGAGACCCAGTACTTC.

This clonotype has just a few counts. The V and J genes are TRBV29-1 and TRBJ2-3; no reliable D call. The CDR3 has 12 residues. The V and J ends lost 7 bases and 1 base respectively, with 9 bases between them. Germline assignment: CDR1 SQVTM and CDR2 ANQGSEA. The CDR3 DNA is TGCAGCGCTATCCGGCGCACAGATACGCAGTATTTT. This sequence encodes CSAIRRTDTQYF.

The J gene is TRBJ2-3, the V gene TRBV14; D unclear. Trimming took off 0 bases at V and 0 bases at J, with 4 bases between the two ends. Germline V lookup: CDR1 SGHDN, CDR2 FVKESK. The CDR3 has 14 amino acids. This chain's CDR3 is CASSQDYSTDTQYF. The CDR3 bases are TGTGCCAGCAGCCAAGACTATAGCACAGATACGCAGTATTTT.

This clonotype was found once. V usage is TRBV30 and J usage is TRBJ2-7, with 7 bases lining up with TRBD1. Unmatched junction bases numbered 16, after V lost 8 bases and J lost 9 bases. This CDR3 has 13 amino acids. CDR1 and CDR2 (germline): GTSNPN, SVGIG (reference sequence). The CDR3 protein is CAGARNRGRGQYF. The DNA for the CDR3 is TGTGCCGGCGCCCGAAACAGGGGAAGGGGGCAGTACTTC.

J is TRBJ2-5 and V is TRBV2; a weak D match, TRBD2 (7 bases). The germline gives CDR1 SNHLY, CDR2 FYNNEI. The CDR3 has 12 residues. The V end lost 8 bases, the J end lost 5 bases, and 12 bases lay between the germline ends. The CDR3 is CASGGGQETQYF. Here the CDR3 DNA reads TGTGCCAGCGGGGGGGGCCAGGAGACCCAGTACTTC. The complete variable domain, with remaining parts taken from reference TRBV2 and TRBJ2-5, reads EPEVTQTPSHQVTQMGQEVILRCVPISNHLYFYWYRQILGQKVEFLVSFYNNEISEKSEIFDDQFSVERPDGSNFTLKIRSTKLEDSAMYFCASGGGQETQYFGPGTRLLVL.

This clonotype occurred a few times. V is TRBV6-1 and J is TRBJ2-3; D uncertain. The CDR3 is 14 residues long. The germline V gene encodes CDR1 MNHNS and CDR2 SASEGT. V lost 3 bases to trimming and J lost 0 bases, with 7 bases between them. CDR3 in DNA: TGTGCCAGCAGTGATCACTGGAGCACAGATACGCAGTATTTT. Translating gives CASSDHWSTDTQYF.

This clonotype occurred a few times. The V call is TRBV5-1, the J call TRBJ2-2; D is unclear. V was pared by 4 bases and J by 2 bases, with 9 bases between. The V gene's germline CDR1 is SGHRS and CDR2 YFSETQ. This CDR3 region has 14 residues. The CDR3 nucleotides are TGCGCCAGCAGCAAATCACAAAACACCGGGGAGCTGTTTTTT. It codes for CASSKSQNTGELFF. Based on the CDR3 plus reference TRBV5-1 and TRBJ2-2, the full variable domain is KAGVTQTPRYLIKTRGQQVTLSCSPISGHRSVSWYQQTPGQGLQFLFEYFSETQRNKGNFPGRFSGRQFSNSRSEMNVSTLELGDSALYLCASSKSQNTGELFFGEGSRLTVL.

The chain joins TRBV27 to TRBJ2-7; TRBD1 aligns across 11 bases. After removal of 5 bases from V and 9 bases from J, the junction contained 12 bases not matched to a gene. The CDR3 is made up of 15 amino acids. CDR1 is MNHEY and CDR2 is SMNVEV in the germline V gene (reference sequence). CDR3: CASSPRTGGHLRQYF. CDR3 bases: TGTGCCAGCAGTCCGCGGACAGGGGGCCACCTAAGGCAGTACTTC.

In its sample, this clonotype was seen a few times. The V and J genes are TRBV29-1 and TRBJ1-2; 9 nucleotides match TRBD1. The J segment lost 0 bases and the V segment lost 4 bases, leaving 6 bases of the junction unmatched. Germline V gives CDR1 SQVTM, CDR2 ANQGSEA. The CDR3 loop spans 15 amino acids. The CDR3 DNA reads TGCAGCGTTGGGAACAGGGGGCGAGCTAACTATGGCTACACCTTC. Translating gives CSVGNRGRANYGYTF. The full variable domain, its missing parts supplied by reference TRBV29-1 and TRBJ1-2, is SAVISQKPSRDICQRGTSLTIQCQVDSQVTMMFWYRQQPGQSLTLIATANQGSEATYESGFVIDKFPISRPNLTFSTLTVSNMSPEDSSIYLCSVGNRGRANYGYTFGSGTRLTVV.

In this sample, this clonotype turned up a few times. The CDR3 reads CASKDPGSFGYGYTF. In nucleotides, the CDR3 is TGTGCCAGCAAGGATCCAGGGTCTTTTGGCTATGGCTACACCTTC. J is TRBJ1-2 and V is TRBV6-2 or TRBV6-3; possible D gene TRBD1, 5 bases. In germline, CDR1 is MNHEY, CDR2 SVGEGT. Trimming left V 7 bases short and J 4 bases short, with 19 bases between. This CDR3 region has 15 residues.

This clonotype was found a few times. The chain recombines TRBV29-1 with TRBJ1-5; D possibly corresponds to TRBD1 (5 bases). Germline V lookup: CDR1 SQVTM, CDR2 ANQGSEA. V was trimmed by 7 bases and J by 5 bases, leaving 15 bases between them. The CDR3 loop spans 13 amino acids. CDR3: CSAAVGGDQPQHF. The CDR3 DNA is TGCAGCGCCGCCGTGGGGGGAGATCAGCCCCAGCATTTT.

This clonotype was counted between two and nine times. The rearrangement joins TRBV5-1 to TRBJ1-2; 9 nucleotides agree with TRBD1. The germline V gene encodes CDR1 SGHRS and CDR2 YFSETQ. The CDR3 contains 14 residues. Trimming at V came to 4 bases and at J to 8 bases, leaving 9 bases not matched to a gene. This chain's CDR3 is CASSVEQGAEGYTF. The CDR3 DNA reads as TGCGCCAGCAGCGTAGAACAGGGGGCAGAGGGCTACACCTTC.

This rearrangement joins TRBV6-1 to TRBJ1-5; 8 bases fit TRBD1. CDR3 length equals 15 residues. Trimming cost V 5 bases and J 3 bases; bases outside gene matches: 6. Germline values: CDR1 MNHNS, CDR2 SASEGT. The CDR3, as DNA: TGTGCCAGCAGTAAGACAGGGGAGTTCAATCAGCCCCAGCATTTT. Residues: CASSKTGEFNQPQHF.

J is TRBJ1-1 and V is TRBV6-1; TRBD1 agrees at 8 bases. Per the germline V gene, CDR1 is MNHNS and CDR2 is SASEGT. The CDR3 covers 16 residues. Trimming removed 7 bases from V and 4 bases from J; junction bases left unmatched: 14. DNA of the CDR3: TGTGCCAGCACCACCCCAGGGGGCCCGAGGACCACTGAAGCTTTCTTT. Protein product: CASTTPGGPRTTEAFF.

This clonotype was seen ten or more times. The chain uses TRBV4-3 and TRBJ2-5, with TRBD1 as a possible D gene (6 bases). The CDR3 covers 14 residues. The V gene lost 5 bases and the J gene lost 6 bases, with 16 bases spanning the gap. From germline, CDR1 is LGHNA and CDR2 YSLEER. In DNA form, the CDR3 reads TGCGCCAGCAGCTCGGGTTACAGGGCGAAGACCCAGTACTTC. The encoded protein is CASSSGYRAKTQYF.

This clonotype was observed a few times. The V gene is TRBV30, the J gene TRBJ2-3; D is uncertain. Germline V gene data show CDR1 as GTSNPN and CDR2 as SVGIG (reference sequence). V was pared by 2 bases and J by 0 bases, with 9 bases between. The CDR3 contains 14 residues. CDR3 sequence reads: CAWSPRLSTDTQYF. CDR3 in DNA: TGTGCCTGGAGTCCTCGACTCAGCACAGATACGCAGTATTTT.

This chain links TRBV7-2 with TRBJ1-2, with no clear D. This CDR3 comprises 14 residues. CDR1 and CDR2 (germline): SGHTA, FQGNSA. Trimming pared 0 bases from V and 4 bases from J, leaving 9 bases between. The CDR3 DNA follows: TGTGCCAGCAGCTTAGCGAGGCCCGTCTATGGCTACACCTTC. Translation gives CASSLARPVYGYTF.

In regard to this clonotype: A read error may be the cause here, since a much bigger clone is one base away. This sequence joins TRBV3-1 and TRBJ2-5; weak D call: TRBD2 (7 bases). Trimming took 1 base from V and 2 from J, leaving 14 bases between them. Per the germline V gene, CDR1 is LGHDT and CDR2 is YNNKEL (reference sequence). This CDR3 is built from 16 residues. The CDR3 protein is CASSQARGTRQETQYF. DNA of the CDR3: TGTGCCAGCAGCCAAGCGCGGGGGACACGACAAGAGACCCAGTACTTC.

Only a few counts were recorded for this clonotype. The chain combines TRBV15 with TRBJ2-6; perhaps TRBD1 as D (6 bases). Trimming removed 0 bases at V and 0 bases at J, with 15 bases between. The CDR3 contains 19 residues. Per germline, CDR1 LNHNV and CDR2 YYDKDF (reference sequence). The CDR3 bases are TGTGCCACCAGCAGAGACTTACAGGGCAGAAGCTCTGGGGCCAACGTCCTGACTTTC. It is translated as CATSRDLQGRSSGANVLTF.

The genes are TRBV29-1 and TRBJ2-5; D is possibly TRBD2 (5 bases). Germline V lookup: CDR1 SQVTM, CDR2 ANQGSEA. The CDR3 has 12 residues. The ends were cut back, 4 bases at V and 3 bases at J, with 9 bases in the middle. In nucleotides, the CDR3 is TGCAGCGTTGCGGGGAACGAAGAGACCCAGTACTTC. It yields the protein CSVAGNEETQYF.

This chain joins TRBV12-3 or TRBV12-4 and TRBJ2-6; tentative D call: TRBD2 (6 bases). The CDR3 has 18 residues. V gave up 11 bases and J gave up 0 bases, with 23 bases separating them. For the CDR3, the DNA is TGTGCCTGCTGCTCCGGGGTGGGACTCAGCTCTGGGGCCAACGTCCTGACTTTC. This sequence encodes CACCSGVGLSSGANVLTF.

In its sample, this clonotype was seen a few times. This chain links TRBV3-1 with TRBJ2-2; TRBD2 is a possible D gene (6 bases). The V end was cut by 4 bases, the J end by 0 bases, with 9 bases between. Germline-derived CDR1 and CDR2 are LGHDT and YNNKEL (reference sequence). The CDR3 has 15 residues. The CDR3 DNA reads TGTGCCAGCAGCCGCGGGGTTACGAACACCGGGGAGCTGTTTTTT. It codes for CASSRGVTNTGELFF.

The V call is TRBV7-9, the J call TRBJ2-1, with 8 positions matching TRBD1. Looked up from germline, CDR1 is SEHNR and CDR2 is FQNEAQ (reference sequence). Losses at the gene ends were 4 bases for V and 4 bases for J; bases not matched to a gene: 3. The CDR3 runs to 14 residues. The DNA for the CDR3 is TGTGCCAGCAGCTACAGGGGGAGATACAATGAGCAGTTCTTC. It specifies CASSYRGRYNEQFF.

The gene calls are TRBV9 and TRBJ2-5; D not certain. Trimming removed 0 bases at V and 2 bases at J, with 11 bases between. CDR1 SGDLS and CDR2 YYNGEE come from the germline V gene. The CDR3 runs to 15 residues. The CDR3 here is CASSVGTVFQETQYF. DNA for the CDR3: TGTGCCAGCAGCGTAGGGACCGTCTTTCAAGAGACCCAGTACTTC. The complete variable domain, with remaining parts taken from reference TRBV9 and TRBJ2-5, reads DSGVTQTPKHLITATGQRVTLRCSPRSGDLSVYWYQQSLDQGLQFLIQYYNGEERAKGNILERFSAQQFPDLHSELNLSSLELGDSALYFCASSVGTVFQETQYFGPGTRLLVL.

This sequence joins TRBV12-3 or TRBV12-4 and TRBJ1-6, with D hard to call. Trimming shortened V by 2 bases and J by 7 bases, and 15 bases separated the two germline ends. CDR3 length equals 16 residues. The CDR3 nucleotides read TGTGCCAGCAGTTTAAAGGGCCCACGTACCAATTCACCCCTCCACTTT. Encoded protein: CASSLKGPRTNSPLHF.

The CDR3 DNA reads TGTGCCACCAGCAGAGATGGCCGGGACAATCAGCCCCAGCATTTT. It translates to CATSRDGRDNQPQHF. V gene TRBV15 combines with J gene TRBJ1-5; D unclear. Trimming stripped 0 bases from V and 3 bases from J, with 9 bases between. This CDR3 is 15 amino acids long. Germline V CDR1 and CDR2: LNHNV, YYDKDF (reference sequence).